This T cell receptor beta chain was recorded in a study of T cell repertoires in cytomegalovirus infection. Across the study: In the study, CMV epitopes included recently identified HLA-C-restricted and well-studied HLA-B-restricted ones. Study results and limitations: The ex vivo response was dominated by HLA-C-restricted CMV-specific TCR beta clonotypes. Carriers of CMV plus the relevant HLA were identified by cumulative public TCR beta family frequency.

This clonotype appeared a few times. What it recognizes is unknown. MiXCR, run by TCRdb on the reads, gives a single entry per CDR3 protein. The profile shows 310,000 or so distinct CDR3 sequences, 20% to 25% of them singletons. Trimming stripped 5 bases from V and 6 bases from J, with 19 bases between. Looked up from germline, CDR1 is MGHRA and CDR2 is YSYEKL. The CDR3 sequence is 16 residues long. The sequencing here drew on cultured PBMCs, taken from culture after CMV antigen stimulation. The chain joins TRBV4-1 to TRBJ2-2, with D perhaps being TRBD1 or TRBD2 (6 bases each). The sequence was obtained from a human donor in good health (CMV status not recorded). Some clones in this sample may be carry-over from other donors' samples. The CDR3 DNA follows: TGCGCCAGCAGCGGGCGAGGGGGAGGCTGGGCCGGGGAGCTGTTTTTT. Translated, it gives CASSGRGGGWAGELFF.